This T cell receptor (beta chain) was documented in a study of vaccination and CD4 T cells after COVID-19. Cultured CD4+ T-cell DNA underwent Oncomine TCR Beta short-read sequencing. Genomic DNA from cultured CD4+ T cells was extracted. TCRdb ran MiXCR on the PCR reads and lists one entry per CDR3 protein. The sample has around 10,000 distinct CDR3 sequences, around 30% seen once. On this clonotype itself: No antigen is known for it.

Regarding treatment: roughly 10-day PBMC culture with coronavirus spike peptide pools or control peptides (ViraFEST assay). Collection of the unexposed donor's CD4+ T cells took place before the COVID-19 pandemic (2011-2018). Cells permitting, SARS-CoV-2 S/N and four cold-coronavirus spikes were tested on unexposed-donor CD4+ T cells. CDR3 size: 16 residues. Germline V gene sequence: CDR1 MNHNS, CDR2 SASEGT. Trimming pared 7 bases from V and 1 base from J, leaving 16 bases between. The TCR was taken from a human donor in good health. The V call is TRBV6-1, the J call TRBJ2-2, with D possibly TRBD2 on 6 matching bases. The source material was CD4+ T cells from blood, cultured in vitro. The CDR3 sequence: CASTRGTRLNTGELFF. The CDR3 nucleotides are TGTGCCAGCACCCGGGGGACTCGCCTGAACACCGGGGAGCTGTTTTTT.